This T cell receptor beta chain was sequenced in a study of T cell responses to AZD1222 COVID-19 vaccine. Study-level findings and limits: Nearly half of the spike-specific TCRs reportedly recognize variant regions that carry no mutations.

Using immunoSEQ multiplex PCR, the repertoire was profiled, and TCRdb retains in-frame clones only, with some absent. Of some 140,000 clones in the sample, nearly 90% were seen once. Regarding this clone: What it recognizes is unknown.

Germline CDR1 reads SGHNT; CDR2 reads YENEEA. V was cut by 5 bases and J by 3 bases, with 13 bases left in between. The CDR3 length is 14 residues. The chain links TRBV11-3 to TRBJ1-2; D is possibly TRBD1 (5 bases). The receptor was isolated from an adult who received the AZD1222 COVID-19 vaccine. The input for sequencing was peripheral blood, taken 28 days after the second AZD1222 dose. CDR3 sequence (DNA): TGTGCCAGCAGCCCAAGGGGCACGTACTATGGCTACACCTTC. Translated: CASSPRGTYYGYTF.